The 15 T cell receptor beta chains listed next were all sequenced from one sample in a study of blood T cell repertoires in COVID-19. Sequenced by immunoSEQ multiplex PCR; TCRdb stores in-frame clones only, minus some. The sample yields approximately 260,000 clones, about 86% seen once. The material sequenced was PBMCs or T cells enriched from blood (not recorded which). The receptor source for this set is a man aged 25-40 years with acute COVID-19.

The CDR3 reads CASSYSAGQETQYF. The CDR3 DNA reads as TGTGCCAGCAGTTACTCCGCAGGTCAAGAGACCCAGTACTTC. The genes are TRBV6-6 and TRBJ2-5, with D unclear. Germline CDR1 is MNHNY and CDR2 is SVGAGI (reference sequence). The CDR3 has 14 residues. V lost 0 bases, J lost 2 bases, and 7 bases lay in between.

Comments on this clone: Other DNA sequences within the sample encode an identical CDR3. The chain combines TRBV18 with TRBJ1-4; D uncertain. The germline V gene has CDR1 KGHSH and CDR2 LQKENI. This CDR3 has 15 amino acids. V lost 1 base and J 7 bases, leaving 13 bases between the germline ends. The CDR3 DNA follows: TGTGCCAGCTCACCACGGGGAGGAGGAGGTGAAAAACTGTTTTTT. Translated: CASSPRGGGGEKLFF.

The chain uses TRBV30 and TRBJ1-1, with D possibly TRBD1 on 5 matching bases. The CDR3 extends over 13 amino acids. V gave up 5 bases and J gave up 4 bases, with 14 bases separating them. Germline loops: CDR1 GTSNPN, CDR2 SVGIG (reference sequence). CDR3: CAWQNRMGTEAFF. The DNA of the CDR3 is TGTGCCTGGCAGAACAGGATGGGCACTGAAGCTTTCTTT.

In this sample, this clone turned up once. The genes are TRBV2 and TRBJ1-1; D might be TRBD1 (5 bases). The CDR3 has 14 residues. Trimming shortened V by 6 bases and J by 2 bases, and 13 bases separated the two germline ends. The germline gives CDR1 SNHLY, CDR2 FYNNEI. The CDR3 DNA reads as TGTGCCAGCAGAGAGACAGCCTCAAACACTGAAGCTTTCTTT. Encoded protein: CASRETASNTEAFF. Full variable domain (remainder filled in from reference TRBV2 and TRBJ1-1): EPEVTQTPSHQVTQMGQEVILRCVPISNHLYFYWYRQILGQKVEFLVSFYNNEISEKSEIFDDQFSVERPDGSNFTLKIRSTKLEDSAMYFCASRETASNTEAFFGQGTRLTVV.

This chain uses TRBV28 with TRBJ2-4; TRBD1 matches 8 bases. This CDR3 is 13 amino acids long. The J segment lost 6 bases and the V segment lost 6 bases, leaving 4 bases of the junction unmatched. Germline V gene sequence: CDR1 MDHEN, CDR2 SYDVKM. The CDR3 protein is CASRSGQGNIQYF. The CDR3 bases are TGTGCCAGCAGAAGCGGACAGGGAAACATTCAGTACTTC.

V and J are TRBV6-5 and TRBJ2-7; 13 positions agree with TRBD2. The length of the CDR3 is 15 residues. J gave up 5 bases and V 7 bases, and 8 bases lay outside the gene matches. In germline, CDR1 is MNHEY, CDR2 SVGAGI. The CDR3 reads CASTSGLAGRDEQYV. The CDR3 nucleotides read TGTGCCAGCACCTCGGGACTAGCGGGGAGGGACGAGCAGTACGTC.

The chain couples TRBV7-3 to TRBJ1-3; D might be TRBD1 (5 bases). The CDR3 runs to 14 residues. V was pared by 5 bases and J by 0 bases, with 8 bases between. Germline CDR1 and CDR2: SGHTA and FQGTGA. The CDR3 is CASSETVSGNTIYF. The CDR3 coding sequence is TGTGCCAGCAGCGAGACAGTCTCTGGAAACACCATATATTTT.

For this clone: At the DNA level, this CDR3 is encoded by other sequences in the same sample as well. The chain recombines TRBV7-2 with TRBJ2-1; 9 bases line up with TRBD1. The CDR3 runs to 16 residues. CDR1 SGHTA and CDR2 FQGNSA come from the germline V gene. V lost 0 bases and J lost 2; bases outside the gene matches: 2. The chain's CDR3 is CASSLAGTGTYNEQFF. The DNA of the CDR3 is TGTGCCAGCAGCTTAGCAGGGACAGGGACCTACAATGAGCAGTTCTTC. The whole variable domain, filled in from reference TRBV7-2 and TRBJ2-1, reads GAGVSQSPSNKVTEKGKDVELRCDPISGHTALYWYRQSLGQGLEFLIYFQGNSAPDKSGLPSDRFSAERTGGSVSTLTIQRTQQEDSAVYLCASSLAGTGTYNEQFFGPGTRLTVL.

The rearrangement uses TRBV18 and TRBJ2-2; D is possibly TRBD1 (5 bases). Germline V gene data show CDR1 as KGHSH and CDR2 as LQKENI. V lost 2 bases to trimming and J lost 0 bases, with 19 bases between them. The CDR3 is 19 amino acids. The DNA for the CDR3 is TGTGCCAGCTCACCATCGAGACAGATAGTACTCGCGAACACCGGGGAGCTGTTTTTT. Residues: CASSPSRQIVLANTGELFF.

V and J are TRBV4-2 and TRBJ2-1, with D perhaps TRBD2 (6 bases). CDR1 LGHNA and CDR2 YNFKEQ come from the germline V gene. The CDR3 runs to 15 residues. Trimming cost V 0 bases and J 10 bases, with 16 bases left between them. Here the CDR3 reads CASSQDSLAYKEQFF. The CDR3, as DNA: TGTGCCAGCAGCCAAGATTCGCTAGCGTATAAAGAGCAGTTCTTC.

The V and J genes are TRBV19 and TRBJ2-1; 7 bases line up with TRBD2. V shed 6 bases and J 2 bases; nucleotides not matched to a gene: 7. The CDR3 consists of 15 residues. CDR1 and CDR2 (germline): LNHDA, SQIVND (reference sequence). Here the CDR3 reads CASSTQRDTYNEQFF. Written as DNA, the CDR3 is TGTGCCAGTAGCACCCAGCGGGATACCTACAATGAGCAGTTCTTC. The full variable domain, completed using reference TRBV19 and TRBJ2-1, is DGGITQSPKYLFRKEGQNVTLSCEQNLNHDAMYWYRQDPGQGLRLIYYSQIVNDFQKGDIAEGYSVSREKKESFPLTVTSAQKNPTAFYLCASSTQRDTYNEQFFGPGTRLTVL.

The chain uses TRBV5-5 and TRBJ2-5; D possibly corresponds to TRBD1 (6 bases). CDR1 and CDR2 from the germline V gene are SGHKS and YYEKEE (reference sequence). The CDR3 is made up of 12 amino acids. Trimming removed 9 bases from V and 1 base from J, with 10 bases in between. The CDR3, as DNA: TGTGCCACCAGGGGCTTCCAAGAGACCCAGTACTTC. It codes for CATRGFQETQYF.

The rearrangement joins TRBV28 to TRBJ1-1, with a tentative D call TRBD1 (5 bases). The CDR3 has 12 residues. V was cut by 5 bases and J by 4 bases, with 8 bases left in between. CDR1 is MDHEN and CDR2 is SYDVKM in the germline V gene. DNA for the CDR3: TGTGCCAGCAGTGTCAGGGTCACTGAAGCTTTCTTT. Translated, it gives CASSVRVTEAFF.

The gene calls are TRBV9 and TRBJ2-7; possibly TRBD2 for D (6 bases). The V and J ends lost 4 bases and 6 bases respectively, with 14 bases between them. The CDR3 totals 13 residues. Germline V lookup: CDR1 SGDLS, CDR2 YYNGEE. CDR3 nucleotides: TGTGCCAGCAGCCCCGGGGCGGGACGCGAGCAGTACGTC. Protein product: CASSPGAGREQYV.

The V call is TRBV6-5, the J call TRBJ1-1, with unresolved D. The CDR3 extends over 12 amino acids. Germline lookup yields CDR1 MNHEY and CDR2 SVGAGI. The V end lost 4 bases, the J end lost 7 bases, and 10 bases lay between the germline ends. Written as DNA, the CDR3 is TGTGCCAGCAGTTCGCACAATGATGAAGCTTTCTTT. Encoded protein: CASSSHNDEAFF.